The sample holds one count of the clone carrying this T cell receptor (beta chain). The CDR3 contains 12 residues. V lost 3 bases and J lost 1, with 3 bases in between. Germline V gives CDR1 ENHRY, CDR2 SYGVKD. This sample was included in a study of blood T cell repertoires in COVID-19. On the study more broadly: Sources were T cells, B-cell-depleted T cells, or PBMCs; the material itself was cDNA or gDNA.

Original data processing: Quantification of nucleated cells was approximated via reference gene primer amplification. Generated by immunoSEQ multiplex PCR, the TCRdb table keeps only in-frame clones and is missing some. That table supplies the V and J calls and clone size; D and trimming were determined from the DNA. This sample has some 450,000 clones, with 88% found just once. Recruited during active infection, patients (from Seattle) were subsequently followed longitudinally. This sequence joins TRBV10-3 and TRBJ1-1; no clear D gene. The receptor was derived from a woman between 45 and 65 years old with COVID-19, enrolled during active disease. Sequenced sample: peripheral blood. The CDR3 is CAISDRNTEAFF. CDR3 nucleotides: TGTGCCATCAGTGACAGGAACACTGAAGCTTTCTTT.